This T cell receptor beta chain was documented in a study of shared clonotypes between healthy human individuals. Overall study findings and caveats: Generation probability values for non-shared clonotypes were lower than those for clonotypes shared by all four donors. When naive CD4 clonotypes were compared across a few donors, about 4.9% were shared.

Generated by immunoSEQ multiplex PCR, the TCRdb table keeps only in-frame clones and is missing some. The sample yields about 2 million clones, about 95% seen once. Details on this clone: Its specificity is unknown.

Terminally differentiated effector memory CD45RA+ cells were excluded from the naive CD8 cells, which were CD45RO-negative and positively selected for CCR7. This CDR3 region has 14 residues. Trimming left V 0 bases short and J 16 bases short, with 19 bases between. Per germline, CDR1 LGHNA and CDR2 YSLEER. This clonotype was obtained from a man aged 18 to 30 in good health. The chain uses TRBV4-3 and TRBJ2-1, with D perhaps given as TRBD1 or TRBD2 (5 bases each). Sequenced: naive CD8+ T cells sorted from blood. The CDR3 DNA follows: TGCGCCAGCAGCCAAGATTGGGTTCGGGGCGACTATTTCTTC. Translated: CASSQDWVRGDYFF.